This T cell receptor (beta chain) was observed in a study of control samples from healthy donors and cancer patients (dated by TCRdb to the early 2020s). Library method: the immunoSEQ multiplex PCR assay. TCRdb stores this immuneACCESS table with in-frame sequences only. Part of the clones is absent; in the studies checked, under half of the shortfall reflects unresolved V genes, and no reason is known for the rest. The table for this sample lists roughly 52,000 clones; around 95% of them were counted only once. Together, the top ten hold around 1.9% of the sample. Worth noting for this clone: It lacks a known antigen. Base quality data are lacking; no much larger clone is found one base away.

Between the V and J ends, shortened by 4 bases and 0 bases respectively, the junction contains 22 bases. The CDR3 sequence holds 19 residues, the cysteine and phenylalanine included. Kept here is only the CDR3 DNA, which spans 57 bases and is read in frame from base 1. CDR1 and CDR2, per the germline V gene, are SGHRS and YFSETQ. This TCR was recovered from a woman aged 25 to 39 in good health. Specimen: blood. The V and J genes are TRBV5-1 and TRBJ1-4; no D gene is confidently identified. The CDR3 region: CASSLEPRLGSATNEKLFF. The sequence in DNA is TGCGCCAGCAGCCTGGAGCCCCGCTTGGGAAGTGCAACTAATGAAAAACTGTTTTTT.